This T cell receptor beta chain was sequenced in a study of blood T cell repertoires in COVID-19. For the study at large: T cells, B-cell-depleted T cells, or PBMCs provided the cDNA or gDNA that served as material.

J gave up 8 bases and V 3 bases, and 10 bases lay outside the gene matches. This CDR3 spans 15 amino acids. Germline V CDR1 and CDR2: SGHDT, YYEEEE. The table came from immunoSEQ multiplex PCR; TCRdb's copy has only in-frame clones and leaves some out. The sample holds tens of thousands of clones, roughly four fifths seen once. Sequencing used peripheral blood. The V and J genes are TRBV5-6 and TRBJ2-4; 8 nucleotides agree with TRBD2. The receptor comes from a man aged 70-80 years with acute or convalescent COVID-19. The CDR3 loop reads CASSWRGEQLDIQYF. DNA of the CDR3: TGTGCCAGCAGCTGGCGGGGGGAACAGCTTGACATTCAGTACTTC.